These 21 T cell receptor beta chains were all obtained from the same sample, sequenced in a study of chemoradiotherapy in HPV16-positive cancers (dated by TCRdb to 2021 to 2024). Libraries were constructed by the immunoSEQ multiplex PCR assay. TCRdb mirrors the immuneACCESS table, restricted to in-frame sequences. Some clones are absent from its copies; in checked studies, under half trace to an unresolved V gene, and the reason for the others is unknown. The sample includes fewer than 7,500 clones, with 85% to 90% observed a single time. More than 20% of the sample rests with the top ten. The specimen comprised blood, sampled from a patient who underwent chemoradiotherapy. The receptor source for this set is a human donor with HPV-associated anogenital cancer.

The V call is TRBV14, the J call TRBJ2-1; TRBD1 agrees at 8 bases. The CDR3 is made up of 17 amino acids. Germline lookup yields CDR1 SGHDN and CDR2 FVKESK. With V trimmed by 2 bases and J by 0 bases, 6 bases remained unmatched. The CDR3 here is CASSQRVQGVSYNEQFF. The CDR3 coding sequence is TGTGCCAGCAGCCAAAGGGTACAGGGGGTCTCCTACAATGAGCAGTTCTTC.

V usage is TRBV16 and J usage is TRBJ2-7, with 11 bases matching TRBD1. The CDR3 spans 14 residues. V lost 4 bases and J lost 6; bases outside the gene matches: 5. Germline lookup yields CDR1 KGHSY and CDR2 FQNENV. In DNA form, the CDR3 reads TGTGCCAGCAGCCCTCGGACAGGGGGCGCCGAGCAGTACTTC. This encodes CASSPRTGGAEQYF.

V and J are TRBV6-5 and TRBJ1-2; D possibly corresponds to TRBD1 (5 bases). The CDR3 runs 13 residues. V shed 6 bases and J shed 4 bases, with 12 bases lying between them. Germline values: CDR1 MNHEY, CDR2 SVGAGI. The CDR3 is CASSSRASYGYTF. CDR3 DNA: TGTGCCAGCAGCTCCAGGGCCTCCTATGGCTACACCTTC.

The chain carries TRBV5-1 and TRBJ2-3, with D maybe TRBD1 (5 bases). The length of the CDR3 is 15 residues. Trimming took off 0 bases at V and 3 bases at J, with 11 bases between the two ends. Per the germline V gene, CDR1 is SGHRS and CDR2 is YFSETQ. The CDR3 loop reads CASSLVGAATDTQYF. In nucleotides, the CDR3 is TGCGCCAGCAGCTTGGTAGGGGCGGCGACAGATACGCAGTATTTT.

The chain joins TRBV19 to TRBJ2-7; 8 bases are a match to TRBD1. This CDR3 is built from 15 residues. Germline CDR1 is LNHDA and CDR2 is SQIVND (reference sequence). With 2 bases clipped from V and 3 bases from J, the junction kept 6 bases outside the gene matches. The CDR3 DNA sequence: TGTGCCAGTAGTATATCAGGGGGCGCTTTCTACGAGCAGTACTTC. It encodes CASSISGGAFYEQYF.

The genes are TRBV6-5 and TRBJ1-2; TRBD1 is a possible D gene (5 bases). V gave up 6 bases and J gave up 10 bases, with 15 bases separating them. Germline V gives CDR1 MNHEY, CDR2 SVGAGI. There are 12 residues in the CDR3. This chain's CDR3 is CASRGTYRVYTF. Here the CDR3 DNA reads TGTGCCAGCAGAGGGACCTACAGAGTCTACACCTTC.

The V and J genes are TRBV6-1 and TRBJ2-1, with D possibly matching TRBD2 (6 bases). The CDR3 extends over 14 amino acids. V lost 5 bases and J lost 7, with 15 bases in between. Germline CDR1 MNHNS, CDR2 SASEGT. The CDR3 reads CASSPLTSTNEQFF. As DNA, the CDR3 is TGTGCCAGCAGTCCCTTGACTAGTACAAATGAGCAGTTCTTC.

By frequency in the sample, this clone is hyperexpanded. The chain has TRBV30 and TRBJ1-2; a weak D match, TRBD1 (6 bases). Germline CDR1 reads GTSNPN; CDR2 reads SVGIG (reference sequence). The CDR3 contains 13 residues. V shed 5 bases and J shed 7 bases, with 17 bases lying between them. CDR3 amino acids: CAWPYRQGSGYTF. The CDR3 nucleotides are TGTGCCTGGCCTTACCGCCAGGGGTCTGGCTACACCTTC.

The V gene is TRBV27, the J gene TRBJ2-7; a possible D gene is TRBD2 (5 bases). Germline-derived CDR1 and CDR2 are MNHEY and SMNVEV (reference sequence). V dropped 2 bases and J dropped 2 bases, with 10 bases sitting between them. CDR3 length equals 14 residues. CDR3 in amino acids: CASSLDYGTYEQYF. CDR3 DNA: TGTGCCAGCAGTTTAGACTACGGCACCTACGAGCAGTACTTC.

The rearrangement links TRBV27 to TRBJ2-7; 11 bases agree with TRBD2. Trimming cost V 5 bases and J 3 bases; bases outside gene matches: 3. Germline CDR1 and CDR2: MNHEY and SMNVEV (reference sequence). There are 14 residues in the CDR3. CDR3 DNA sequence: TGTGCCAGCAGTCCGGGACTAGCGGTCTACGAGCAGTACTTC. Encoded protein: CASSPGLAVYEQYF.

The chain links TRBV27 to TRBJ1-1; D gene uncertain. The CDR3 length is 13 residues. Trimming left V 2 bases short and J 1 base short, with 5 bases between. In germline, CDR1 is MNHEY, CDR2 SMNVEV (reference sequence). CDR3 in amino acids: CASSLEWNTEAFF. CDR3 in DNA: TGTGCCAGCAGTTTAGAATGGAACACTGAAGCTTTCTTT.

In its sample, this clone was seen a few times. The gene calls are TRBV5-1 and TRBJ2-5; D is unresolved. The V end lost 4 bases, the J end lost 0 bases, and 13 bases lay between the germline ends. CDR1 and CDR2 from the germline V gene are SGHRS and YFSETQ. CDR3 length: 15 residues. The CDR3 here is CASSESVGNQETQYF. CDR3 DNA: TGCGCCAGCAGCGAAAGTGTAGGCAACCAAGAGACCCAGTACTTC.

This chain links TRBV28 with TRBJ2-1; the D is unclear. Germline V gene data show CDR1 as MDHEN and CDR2 as SYDVKM. The V end lost 2 bases, the J end lost 5 bases, and 4 bases lay between the germline ends. The CDR3 sequence is 12 residues long. The DNA for the CDR3 is TGTGCCAGCAGTTTACTGAACAATGAGCAGTTCTTC. Translated, it gives CASSLLNNEQFF.

DNA of the CDR3: TGTGCCAGCAGTGTCGGCAGCATGAACACCGGGGAGCTGTTTTTT. Translated, it gives CASSVGSMNTGELFF. The chain carries TRBV2 and TRBJ2-2, with D hard to call. The CDR3 spans 15 residues. Germline assignment: CDR1 SNHLY and CDR2 FYNNEI. V was shortened by 4 bases and J by 1 base, with 10 bases between the two germline ends.

V is TRBV7-2 and J is TRBJ1-1; 8 nucleotides agree with TRBD1. The CDR3 extends over 16 amino acids. Germline lookup yields CDR1 SGHTA and CDR2 FQGNSA. The V gene end was trimmed by 3 bases and the J gene end by 1 base; junction bases not matched to a gene: 7. CDR3 loop: CASSFQTGAQNTEAFF. The CDR3 DNA follows: TGTGCCAGCAGCTTTCAGACAGGGGCTCAGAACACTGAAGCTTTCTTT.

The V and J genes are TRBV30 and TRBJ1-3; D ambiguous. Per the germline V gene, CDR1 is GTSNPN and CDR2 is SVGIG (reference sequence). V dropped 3 bases and J dropped 4 bases, with 7 bases sitting between them. This CDR3 spans 12 amino acids. The CDR3 loop is CAWRARGNTIYF. The CDR3 DNA reads TGTGCCTGGAGAGCTAGAGGAAACACCATATATTTT.

The chain links TRBV7-3 to TRBJ2-2; D ambiguous. The V gene lost 3 bases and the J gene lost 5 bases, with 7 bases spanning the gap. The germline V gene encodes CDR1 SGHTA and CDR2 FQGTGA. The length of the CDR3 is 13 residues. CDR3 region: CASSFTRTGELFF. The DNA of the CDR3 is TGTGCCAGCAGCTTCACCCGGACCGGGGAGCTGTTTTTT.

This clone was seen only once. The chain joins TRBV6-5 to TRBJ2-5; 8 nucleotides line up with TRBD1. Germline trimming cut 5 bases from V and 4 bases from J; bases unmatched to any gene: 9. Germline V gene lookup returns CDR1 MNHEY and CDR2 SVGAGI. This CDR3 is 15 amino acids long. CDR3 sequence reads: CASSDWTGTGETQYF. The CDR3 nucleotides read TGTGCCAGCAGTGACTGGACAGGGACGGGAGAGACCCAGTACTTC.

This chain uses TRBV2 with TRBJ2-1; D is uncertain. Germline V gene sequence: CDR1 SNHLY, CDR2 FYNNEI. With 7 bases removed from V and 10 bases from J, the gap between germline ends came to 20 bases. The CDR3 loop spans 14 amino acids. DNA for the CDR3: TGTGCCAGCATCGGGTTCTTAATTTACCGGGAGCAGTTCTTC. This gives the protein CASIGFLIYREQFF. Supplemented by reference TRBV2 and TRBJ2-1, the full variable domain reads EPEVTQTPSHQVTQMGQEVILRCVPISNHLYFYWYRQILGQKVEFLVSFYNNEISEKSEIFDDQFSVERPDGSNFTLKIRSTKLEDSAMYFCASIGFLIYREQFFGPGTRLTVL.

V gene TRBV11-2 combines with J gene TRBJ1-6; D unclear. The length of the CDR3 is 13 residues. Germline lookup yields CDR1 SGHAT and CDR2 FQNNGV. Deletions cut 6 bases from V and 9 bases from J, with 12 bases between. This chain's CDR3 is CASSIPPGSPLHF. The CDR3 DNA follows: TGTGCCAGCAGTATTCCGCCTGGTTCACCCCTCCACTTT.

The chain has TRBV2 and TRBJ1-6; D ambiguous. V lost 6 bases and J lost 9, with 21 bases in between. The V gene's germline CDR1 is SNHLY and CDR2 FYNNEI. The CDR3 has 16 amino acids. CDR3 coding DNA: TGTGCCAGCAGCCCTCTACTGGGGTCAGCAAGTTCACCCCTCCACTTT. It codes for CASSPLLGSASSPLHF.